This T cell receptor (beta chain) was captured in a study of response to subunit inactivated influenza vaccine. General study findings and limits: The authors put forward the suggestion that each seasonal influenza vaccination may bring in only a limited number of new T cells.

Points on this clonotype: Its cognate antigen is unknown.

TCRdb reprocessed the RT-PCR reads via MiXCR and lists one record per CDR3 protein. The data contain about 700,000 distinct CDR3 sequences, approximately 13% of them seen just once; the ten biggest clones take up 6.5% to 8.5%. From germline, CDR1 is SNHLY and CDR2 FYNNEI. The CDR3 runs 16 residues. V shed 5 bases and J 5 bases; nucleotides not matched to a gene: 6. The chain carries TRBV2 and TRBJ2-2, with TRBD2 matching 12 bases. This receptor was obtained from a man aged 50 or older who received an inactivated influenza vaccine. Sample: PBMCs from blood, taken less than 15 days before vaccination. CDR3 bases: TGTGCCAGCAGTAAGGGACTAGCGGGTGTTACCGGGGAGCTGTTTTTT. This translates into CASSKGLAGVTGELFF.